This T cell receptor beta chain was identified in a study of blood T cells in healthy people across ages. Study-wide context: Per every two T cells, about one barcoded beta molecule was captured by template switching.

On this clonotype itself: Its matching antigen is unknown.

Study-wide results and caveats: TCR beta diversity correlated strongly with naive T cell percentage.

Healthy Caucasians from Russia aged about 6 to 95 served as donors. The draw of peripheral blood yielded approximately 10 milliliters from each donor. It was with a sample-barcoded 5' primer and a J-beta primer mix that a second PCR of roughly 6 to 11 cycles was run. TCRdb re-called the 5' RACE reads with MiXCR, one entry per CDR3 protein. Here the sample spans some 700,000 distinct CDR3 sequences, 22% being singletons. Source material: blood. The source of this sequence is a man in his 70s in good health.

CDR3: CASSPDRGRSYAFF. The DNA of the CDR3 is TGTGCCAGCAGCCCGGACAGGGGTAGGAGTTATGCTTTCTTT. The V gene is TRBV7-2, the J gene TRBJ1-1, with 9 bases matching TRBD1. The ends lost 5 bases at V and 11 bases at J; junction bases unmatched: 12. CDR3 length: 14 amino acids. Per germline, CDR1 SGHTA and CDR2 FQGNSA.